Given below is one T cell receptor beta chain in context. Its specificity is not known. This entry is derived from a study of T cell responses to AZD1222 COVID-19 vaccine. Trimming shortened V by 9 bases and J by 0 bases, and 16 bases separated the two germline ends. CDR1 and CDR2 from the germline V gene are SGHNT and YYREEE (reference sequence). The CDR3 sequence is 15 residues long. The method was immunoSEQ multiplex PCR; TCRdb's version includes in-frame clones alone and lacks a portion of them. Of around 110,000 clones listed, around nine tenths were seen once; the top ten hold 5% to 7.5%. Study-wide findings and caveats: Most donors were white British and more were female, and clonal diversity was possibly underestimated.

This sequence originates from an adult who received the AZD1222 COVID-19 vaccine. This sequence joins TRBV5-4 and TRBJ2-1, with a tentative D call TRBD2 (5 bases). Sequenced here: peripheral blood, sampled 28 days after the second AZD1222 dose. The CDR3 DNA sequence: TGTGCCACCCTAGAGAGGGAGAACTCCTACAATGAGCAGTTCTTC. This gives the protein CATLERENSYNEQFF.